One sample yielded the 3 T cell receptor beta chains listed below, sequenced in a study of blood T cell repertoires in COVID-19. Sequenced by immunoSEQ multiplex PCR; TCRdb stores in-frame clones only, minus some. The table has roughly 430,000 clones, 70% to 90% seen once. Specimen: PBMCs or T cells enriched from blood (not recorded which). These TCRs come from a middle-aged woman with acute COVID-19.

This clone showed up just once. The chain uses TRBV27 and TRBJ2-7; a weak D match, TRBD2 (5 bases). Trimming pared 4 bases from V and 2 bases from J, leaving 12 bases between. This CDR3 has 14 amino acids. CDR1 and CDR2 from the germline V gene are MNHEY and SMNVEV (reference sequence). This CDR3 is CASSWGGGPYEQYF. CDR3 sequence (DNA): TGTGCCAGCAGTTGGGGTGGAGGACCCTACGAGCAGTACTTC.

V is TRBV18 and J is TRBJ1-2; D is undetermined. Germline V lookup: CDR1 KGHSH, CDR2 LQKENI. V was trimmed by 2 bases and J by 2 bases, leaving 9 bases between them. The CDR3 is 14 residues long. Here the CDR3 reads CASSPEGSNYGYTF. DNA of the CDR3: TGTGCCAGCTCACCAGAGGGCTCCAACTATGGCTACACCTTC.

The chain has TRBV6-5 and TRBJ1-6; 8 bases are shared with TRBD1. V lost 5 bases and J lost 7; bases outside the gene matches: 7. Germline values: CDR1 MNHEY, CDR2 SVGAGI. The CDR3 runs 15 residues. The CDR3: CASSRMRTGNSPLHF. The CDR3 DNA is TGTGCCAGCAGTCGCATGAGGACAGGGAATTCACCCCTCCACTTT.